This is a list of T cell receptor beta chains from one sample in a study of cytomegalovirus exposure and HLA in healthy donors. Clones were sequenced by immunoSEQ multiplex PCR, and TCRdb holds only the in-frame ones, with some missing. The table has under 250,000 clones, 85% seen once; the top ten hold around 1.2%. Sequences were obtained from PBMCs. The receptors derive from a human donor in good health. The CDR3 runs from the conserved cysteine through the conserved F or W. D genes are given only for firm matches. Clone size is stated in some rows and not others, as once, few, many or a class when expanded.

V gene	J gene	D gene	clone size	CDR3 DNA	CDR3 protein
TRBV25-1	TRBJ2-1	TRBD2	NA	TGTGCCAGCAGGGGACTAGCGGGAGGTTCATGGACCTACAATGAGCAGTTCTTC	CASRGLAGGSWTYNEQFF
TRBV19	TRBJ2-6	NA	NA	TGTGCCAGTAGTACGGGGTCTGGGGCCAACGTCCTGACTTTC	CASSTGSGANVLTF
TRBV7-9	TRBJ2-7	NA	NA	TGTTCCAGCATCACCACGGGAGGGGGCGGCGACGAGCAGTACTTC	CSSITTGGGGDEQYF
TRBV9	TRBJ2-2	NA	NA	TGTGCCAGCAGCGCCTTCGACACTTCGAACACCGGGGAGCTGTTTTTT	CASSAFDTSNTGELFF
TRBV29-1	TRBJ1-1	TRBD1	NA	TGCAGCGTTGAAGATCTCCTGGGACAGGGTGAAGCTTTCTTT	CSVEDLLGQGEAFF
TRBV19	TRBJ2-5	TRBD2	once	TGTGCCAGTAGTGACCGGGGGGGCCAAGAGACCCAGTACTTC	CASSDRGGQETQYF
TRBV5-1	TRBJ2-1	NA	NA	TGCGCCAGCAGCTCGAGCACCCATCTCAATGAGCAGTTCTTC	CASSSSTHLNEQFF
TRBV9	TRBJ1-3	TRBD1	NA	TGTGCCAGCAGCCCCCGACAGGGCCGCTCTGGAAACACCATATATTTT	CASSPRQGRSGNTIYF
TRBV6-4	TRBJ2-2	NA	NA	TGTGCCAGCAGTGAAACGAGAGACGGGGAGCTGTTTTTT	CASSETRDGELFF
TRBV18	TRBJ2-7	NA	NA	TGTGCCAGCTCACCAGCGACTAGTAGCTCCTACGAGCAGTACTTC	CASSPATSSSYEQYF
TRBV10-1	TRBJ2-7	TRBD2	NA	TGCGCCAGCAGTGATGGGACTAGCTTGTACGAGCAGTACTTC	CASSDGTSLYEQYF
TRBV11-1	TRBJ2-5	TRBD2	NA	TGTGCCAGCAGCTCACTAGCGGATCGGTCGGTGGAGACCCAGTACTTC	CASSSLADRSVETQYF
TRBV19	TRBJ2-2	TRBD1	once	TGTGCCAGTAGTTTGACAGGGGGTCGGACCGGGGAGCTGTTTTTT	CASSLTGGRTGELFF
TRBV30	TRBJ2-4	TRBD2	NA	TGTGCCTGGAGCAGAGGGGGGACTAGCGGGAGCAAAGCCAAAAACATTCAGTACTTC	CAWSRGGTSGSKAKNIQYF
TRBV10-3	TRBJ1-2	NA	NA	TGTGCCATCGGGCGGGGCAGGGAATCCGCTAACTATGGCTACACCTTC	CAIGRGRESANYGYTF
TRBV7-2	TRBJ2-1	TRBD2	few	TGTGCCAGCATCCTATCCCCTCTAGCGGATGAGCAGTTCTTC	CASILSPLADEQFF
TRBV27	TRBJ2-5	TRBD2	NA	TGTGCCAGCGGAACCGGGACTAGCGGGAGAACGAGGACCCAGTACTTC	CASGTGTSGRTRTQYF
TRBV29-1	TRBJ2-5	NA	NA	TGCAGCGGTGGGCCTCGCGAGACCCAGTACTTC	CSGGPRETQYF
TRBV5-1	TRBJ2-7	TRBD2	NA	TGCGCCAGCAGCACCGGACTAGCGTCCTACGAGCAGTACTTC	CASSTGLASYEQYF
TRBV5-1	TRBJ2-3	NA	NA	TGCGCCAGCAGCGGCGGGACGCCGGGGGCAGATACGCAGTATTTT	CASSGGTPGADTQYF
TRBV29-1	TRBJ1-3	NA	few	TGCAGCGTTGAAGACCTCACTCCACAGGGAACTGGAAACACCATATATTTT	CSVEDLTPQGTGNTIYF
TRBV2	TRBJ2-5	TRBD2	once	TGTGCCATTTACGGGAGGGAGACCCAGTACTTC	CAIYGRETQYF
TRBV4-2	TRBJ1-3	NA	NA	TGTGCCAGCAGCCAAGGACTTCCCTCTGGAAACACCATATATTTT	CASSQGLPSGNTIYF
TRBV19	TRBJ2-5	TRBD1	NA	TGTGCCAGTAGCGGGGGGACAGGGAAGGAGACCCAGTACTTC	CASSGGTGKETQYF
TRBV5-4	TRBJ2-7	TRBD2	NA	TGTGCCAGCAGCCCCTTAGCGGGACCCTTCCACGAGCAGTACTTC	CASSPLAGPFHEQYF
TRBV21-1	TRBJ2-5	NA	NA	TGTGCCAGCAGCAAAAACACAGGCGGAGAGACCCAGTACTTC	CASSKNTGGETQYF
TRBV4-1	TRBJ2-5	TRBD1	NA	TGCGCCAGCAGCAAGACAGGGGGTCGAACTATCCAAGAGACCCAGTACTTC	CASSKTGGRTIQETQYF
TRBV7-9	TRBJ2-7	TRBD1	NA	TGTGCCAGCAGCTTAGATACAGGGGCCTACGAGCAGTACTTC	CASSLDTGAYEQYF
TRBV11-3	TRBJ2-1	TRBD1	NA	TGTGCCAGCAGCCGGGACAGGGGCAGCTCCTACAATGAGCAGTTCTTC	CASSRDRGSSYNEQFF
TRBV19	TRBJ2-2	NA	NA	TGTGCCAGTCGAACGGAGGGATCGAACACCGGGGAGCTGTTTTTT	CASRTEGSNTGELFF
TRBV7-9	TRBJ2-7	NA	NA	TGTGCCAGCAGCCACGACACGCAATCCTACGAGCAGTACTTC	CASSHDTQSYEQYF
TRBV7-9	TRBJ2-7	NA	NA	TGTTTTTTTTTCAAGCAGAAGGCGGCATACGAGCAGTACTTC	CFFFKQKAAYEQYF
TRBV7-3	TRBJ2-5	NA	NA	TGTGCCAGCAGCTCGCCCACCTATCTGACTATTACCCAGTACTTC	CASSSPTYLTITQYF
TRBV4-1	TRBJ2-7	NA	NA	TGCGCCAGCAGCCAAGTTCCTTACATGAACGAGCAGTACTTC	CASSQVPYMNEQYF
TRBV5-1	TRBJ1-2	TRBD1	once	TGCGCCAGCAGCTCCCAGGGGACAGGCGACTATGGCTACACCTTC	CASSSQGTGDYGYTF
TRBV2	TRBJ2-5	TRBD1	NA	TGTGCCAGCAGTGAGTGGCAGGGGGAAGAGACCCAGTACTTC	CASSEWQGEETQYF
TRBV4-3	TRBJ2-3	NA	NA	TGCGCCAGCAGCAAAGGGGTTAGCGGATACACAGATACGCAGTATTTT	CASSKGVSGYTDTQYF
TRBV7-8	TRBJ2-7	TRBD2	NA	TGTGCCAGCAGCTTACCGGGAGGGCCGCCCGAGCAGTACTTC	CASSLPGGPPEQYF
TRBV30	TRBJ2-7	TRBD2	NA	TGTGCCTGGAGCCAATTAGAACTAGCGTCCTACGAGCAGTACTTC	CAWSQLELASYEQYF
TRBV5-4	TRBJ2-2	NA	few	TGTGCCAGCAGCTTCCGGGGTCTTGCGGGACGGACCGGGGAGCTGTTTTTT	CASSFRGLAGRTGELFF
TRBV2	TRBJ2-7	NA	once	TGTGCCAGCATTTGGGGAGGCGAGCAGTACTTC	CASIWGGEQYF
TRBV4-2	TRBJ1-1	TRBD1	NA	TGTGCCAGCAGCCCAGGAAGGACAGGGTCCTCCACTGAAGCTTTCTTT	CASSPGRTGSSTEAFF
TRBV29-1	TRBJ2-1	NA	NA	TGCAGCGTTGATCCAGGCCGGGGTGAGCAGTTCTTC	CSVDPGRGEQFF
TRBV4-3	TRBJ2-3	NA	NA	TGCGCCAGCAGCCAAGATCGGGTCTTGGATACGCAGTATTTT	CASSQDRVLDTQYF
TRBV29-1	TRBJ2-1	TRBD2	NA	TGCAGCGTGTTTGGCCTACTAGCGGGGAGCTCCTACAATGAGCAGTTCTTC	CSVFGLLAGSSYNEQFF
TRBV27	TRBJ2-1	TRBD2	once	TGTGCCAGCAGTTTAGCGGGAGAGAGCTACAATGAGCAGTTCTTC	CASSLAGESYNEQFF
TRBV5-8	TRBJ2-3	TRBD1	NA	TGTGCCAGCAGCTGGCCGGGACAGCGCACAGATACGCAGTATTTT	CASSWPGQRTDTQYF
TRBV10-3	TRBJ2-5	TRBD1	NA	TGTGCCATCAATCAGGGGGCGGGGGAGACCCAGTACTTC	CAINQGAGETQYF
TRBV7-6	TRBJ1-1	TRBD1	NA	TGTGCCAGCAGCTTAGACCCGGGACAGGGGATGAGGGCTTTCTTT	CASSLDPGQGMRAFF